This T cell receptor beta chain was retrieved from a study of T cells in Graves' hyperthyroidism and ophthalmopathy. Overall study: The initial diagnosis was the point when peripheral blood was collected, ahead of any treatment. Regarding the study as a whole: In simple terms, a model built on 13 V-J features told ophthalmopathy apart from stable hyperthyroidism.

Fresh peripheral blood, about 9.6 ml, yielded the PBMCs. CDR1 is MDHEN and CDR2 is SYDVKM in the germline V gene. Trimming left V 4 bases short and J 0 bases short, with 10 bases between. The CDR3 totals 15 residues. The source material, RNA transcripts, was used to amplify TCR beta CDR3 regions. When the TCR CDR3 underwent first-round RT-PCR, the HTBI primer set was used. TCRdb redid the calling of the multiplex PCR reads with MiXCR, one entry per CDR3 protein. Of 700,000 or so distinct CDR3 sequences listed, about 17% are singletons. This clonotype has a count of ten or more. Its cognate antigen is unknown.

The clonotype comes from a man aged 18 to 35 with Graves' hyperthyroidism. This sequence joins TRBV28 and TRBJ2-1; possibly TRBD1 or TRBD2 for D (5 bases each). Specimen: blood. The CDR3 DNA reads TGTGCCAGCAGTTCGGCAGGGAGCTCCTACAATGAGCAGTTCTTC. Translated, it gives CASSSAGSSYNEQFF.